Following are 27 T cell receptor beta chains from one sample sequenced in a study of graft-versus-host responses after intestinal transplantation. Assay: immunoSEQ multiplex PCR; the TCRdb copy retains only in-frame clones and omits some. Among 85,000 to 100,000 clones listed, more than 85% were seen once. Antigen specificity for these receptors is unknown. Sample: unstimulated CD8+ T cells sorted from spleen or lymph node cells, taken before intestinal transplant. Receptor source: a human donor who received an intestinal transplant.

V gene TRBV27 combines with J gene TRBJ2-7; 11 nucleotides agree with TRBD1. This CDR3 region has 15 residues. The ends lost 5 bases at V and 3 bases at J; junction bases unmatched: 6. Germline V gene sequence: CDR1 MNHEY, CDR2 SMNVEV (reference sequence). The CDR3 DNA sequence: TGTGCCAGCAGTCCGTCGGGGACAGGGGGCTACGAGCAGTACTTC. The encoded protein is CASSPSGTGGYEQYF.

The count of this clone is one. The CDR3 DNA sequence: TGTGCCAGCAGCTTAGGACTAGTCGTCCCCAACAATGAGCAGTTCTTC. Its protein is CASSLGLVVPNNEQFF. The V and J genes are TRBV7-2 and TRBJ2-1; D might be TRBD2 (6 bases). Germline assignment: CDR1 SGHTA and CDR2 FQGNSA. The CDR3 is 16 residues long. V was pared by 1 base and J by 5 bases, with 15 bases between.

This chain connects TRBV5-1 to TRBJ1-2; a possible D gene is TRBD1 (6 bases). Germline lookup yields CDR1 SGHRS and CDR2 YFSETQ. The CDR3 length is 14 residues. The V and J ends lost 4 bases and 4 bases respectively, with 14 bases between them. CDR3 nucleotide sequence: TGCGCCAGCAGCCCCGAACGGGACACCTATGGCTACACCTTC. Translation gives CASSPERDTYGYTF.

CDR3 DNA sequence: TGTGCCAGCTCATCTCCGGGACAGGGGACAGATACGCAGTATTTT. It codes for CASSSPGQGTDTQYF. The chain recombines TRBV18 with TRBJ2-3; 10 bases agree with TRBD1. V lost 5 bases, J lost 3 bases, and 5 bases stayed unmatched. CDR3 length: 15 amino acids. Germline loops: CDR1 KGHSH, CDR2 LQKENI.

The chain joins TRBV13 to TRBJ2-3; TRBD1 matches at 7 bases. CDR1 and CDR2 (germline): PRHDT, FYEKMQ (reference sequence). The CDR3 totals 16 residues. V was clipped by 0 bases and J by 4 bases; unmatched bases: 7. Written as DNA, the CDR3 is TGTGCCAGCAGCTTAGGAGACCTAGGGGGCGCAGATACGCAGTATTTT. Protein product: CASSLGDLGGADTQYF. Drawing the rest from reference TRBV13 and TRBJ2-3, the complete variable domain is AAGVIQSPRHLIKEKRETATLKCYPIPRHDTVYWYQQGPGQDPQFLISFYEKMQSDKGSIPDRFSAQQFSDYHSELNMSSLELGDSALYFCASSLGDLGGADTQYFGPGTRLTVL.

This clone was detected only a few times. The chain joins TRBV6-6 to TRBJ1-1; no definite D call. Trimming removed 0 bases at V and 0 bases at J, with 8 bases between. This CDR3 has 15 amino acids. Germline loops: CDR1 MNHNY, CDR2 SVGAGI (reference sequence). The CDR3 sequence is CASSYSAGMNTEAFF. The CDR3, as DNA: TGTGCCAGCAGTTACTCGGCAGGCATGAACACTGAAGCTTTCTTT.

The chain employs TRBV11-2 and TRBJ1-1; 7 bases are a match to TRBD1. Germline V gene lookup returns CDR1 SGHAT and CDR2 FQNNGV. V shed 4 bases and J 4 bases; nucleotides not matched to a gene: 0. There are 12 residues in the CDR3. The CDR3 DNA reads TGTGCCAGCAGCTCAGGGGGCACTGAAGCTTTCTTT. Translating gives CASSSGGTEAFF.

There are a few counts of this clone. The chain combines TRBV10-3 with TRBJ1-6, with unresolved D. V was shortened by 3 bases and J by 5 bases, with 8 bases between the two germline ends. CDR3 size: 14 residues. CDR1 is ENHRY, CDR2 SYGVKD, per germline. The CDR3 here is CAISDVENNSPLHF. The DNA for the CDR3 is TGTGCCATCAGTGATGTGGAGAATAATTCACCCCTCCACTTT.

The chain recombines TRBV27 with TRBJ1-4; the D is unclear. The CDR3 sequence is 13 residues long. V was clipped by 6 bases and J by 7 bases, with 12 bases between them. CDR1 and CDR2 from the germline V gene are MNHEY and SMNVEV (reference sequence). The CDR3 loop reads CASRPSTGEKLFF. The CDR3 bases are TGTGCCAGCAGACCGTCTACTGGTGAAAAACTGTTTTTT.

V gene TRBV30 combines with J gene TRBJ2-2, with TRBD1 matching over 8 bases. The CDR3 consists of 18 residues. Germline loops: CDR1 GTSNPN, CDR2 SVGIG (reference sequence). The trim removed 1 base at V and 0 bases at J, leaving 10 bases unmatched. CDR3 coding DNA: TGTGCCTGGAGTGCCCCGGGACAGGTCAGCGCGAACACCGGGGAGCTGTTTTTT. This encodes CAWSAPGQVSANTGELFF.

CDR3 sequence: CASSDNTGGSSYEQYF. The CDR3 nucleotides are TGTGCCAGCAGCGACAACACCGGCGGGAGCTCCTACGAGCAGTACTTC. The genes are TRBV7-9 and TRBJ2-7; 7 bases agree with TRBD2. Germline V lookup: CDR1 SEHNR, CDR2 FQNEAQ (reference sequence). CDR3 length: 16 amino acids. The V and J ends lost 5 bases and 0 bases, in that order; junction bases with no gene match: 10.

The chain carries TRBV29-1 and TRBJ1-2; D gene unclear. V lost 6 bases to trimming and J lost 4 bases, with 9 bases between them. Germline CDR1 SQVTM, CDR2 ANQGSEA. The CDR3 sequence is 11 residues long. The DNA for the CDR3 is TGCAGCGTACAGAACGTCTATGGCTACACCTTC. This gives the protein CSVQNVYGYTF.

In this sample, this clone turned up a few times. The chain couples TRBV23-1 to TRBJ1-2; D is unclear. TRBV23-1 is recorded as an ORF, its role being uncertain. The ends were cut back, 4 bases at V and 5 bases at J, with 2 bases in the middle. This CDR3 is built from 10 residues. The CDR3 loop reads CASSLYGYTF. The CDR3 DNA sequence: TGCGCCAGCAGTCTATATGGCTACACCTTC.

V is TRBV11-2 and J is TRBJ1-1, with D unclear. The germline V gene encodes CDR1 SGHAT and CDR2 FQNNGV. Deletions cut 3 bases from V and 1 base from J, with 18 bases between. CDR3 size: 17 residues. This CDR3 is CASSLYREHGWNTEAFF. CDR3 in DNA: TGTGCCAGCAGCTTGTACCGGGAACATGGGTGGAACACTGAAGCTTTCTTT.

CDR3 bases: TGTGCCAGCAGCCCCCGGGGGGGGGCCTACGAGCAGTACTTC. Its translation is CASSPRGGAYEQYF. This chain connects TRBV11-3 to TRBJ2-7; TRBD2 agrees at 8 bases. This CDR3 spans 14 amino acids. Germline assignment: CDR1 SGHNT and CDR2 YENEEA. The junction had 5 bases not matched to a gene; V was cut back by 5 bases and J by 2 bases.

V gene TRBV30 combines with J gene TRBJ1-2, with 7 positions matching TRBD1. The CDR3 extends over 14 amino acids. The V gene's germline CDR1 is GTSNPN and CDR2 SVGIG (reference sequence). The V and J ends lost 7 bases and 8 bases, in that order; junction bases with no gene match: 16. CDR3 protein: CASIWRGQWGGYTF. The CDR3 DNA reads TGTGCCTCCATCTGGAGGGGGCAGTGGGGCGGCTACACCTTC.

The chain carries TRBV4-3 and TRBJ1-4; TRBD1 matches at 7 bases. CDR1 is LGHNA, CDR2 YSLEER, per germline. The V segment lost 0 bases and the J segment 7 bases; nucleotides outside the gene matches: 5. The CDR3 length is 15 residues. CDR3 sequence (DNA): TGCGCCAGCAGCCAAGATCGGGGGACAGTTGAAAAACTGTTTTTT. It translates to CASSQDRGTVEKLFF.

This chain uses TRBV7-9 with TRBJ1-3; maybe TRBD1 (5 bases). This CDR3 has 16 amino acids. The V and J ends lost 3 bases and 0 bases respectively, with 12 bases between them. CDR1 is SEHNR and CDR2 is FQNEAQ in the germline V gene (reference sequence). The CDR3 spells CASSFSQAPSGNTIYF. The CDR3 coding sequence is TGTGCCAGCAGCTTTTCACAGGCGCCCTCTGGAAACACCATATATTTT.

J is TRBJ2-1 and V is TRBV4-1; D gene unclear. V was cut by 1 base and J by 5 bases, with 9 bases left in between. The CDR3 spans 14 residues. CDR1 and CDR2 (germline): MGHRA, YSYEKL. CDR3 in DNA: TGCGCCAGCAGCCAAGTCGTCTCTGACAATGAGCAGTTCTTC. Encoded protein: CASSQVVSDNEQFF.

Only a few counts were recorded for this clone. The rearrangement joins TRBV19 to TRBJ1-4, with 11 nucleotides matching TRBD1. Trimming at V came to 4 bases and at J to 0 bases, leaving 4 bases not matched to a gene. Germline CDR1 reads LNHDA; CDR2 reads SQIVND (reference sequence). The CDR3 has 17 residues. In nucleotides, the CDR3 is TGTGCCAGTAGTACGGGACAGGGGGTGGCAACTAATGAAAAACTGTTTTTT. It yields the protein CASSTGQGVATNEKLFF.

The rearrangement uses TRBV2 and TRBJ1-1; D is undetermined. This CDR3 spans 18 amino acids. Trimming shortened V by 5 bases and J by 4 bases, and 26 bases separated the two germline ends. From germline, CDR1 is SNHLY and CDR2 FYNNEI. CDR3 residues: CASSRFLIEGVSLTEAFF. The CDR3 DNA reads TGTGCCAGCAGTCGGTTTCTTATTGAGGGTGTCTCTCTCACTGAAGCTTTCTTT. Full variable domain (remainder filled in from reference TRBV2 and TRBJ1-1): EPEVTQTPSHQVTQMGQEVILRCVPISNHLYFYWYRQILGQKVEFLVSFYNNEISEKSEIFDDQFSVERPDGSNFTLKIRSTKLEDSAMYFCASSRFLIEGVSLTEAFFGQGTRLTVV.

This rearrangement joins TRBV29-1 to TRBJ2-7; 12 nucleotides align to TRBD1. V lost 4 bases to trimming and J lost 2 bases; unmatched junction nucleotides: 3. The CDR3 totals 14 residues. Germline V gives CDR1 SQVTM, CDR2 ANQGSEA. The CDR3 loop is CSVAGTGGPYEQYF. The CDR3 bases are TGCAGCGTTGCCGGGACAGGGGGCCCCTACGAGCAGTACTTC.

This clone was detected a few times. V and J are TRBV27 and TRBJ2-7, with D unresolved. With 2 bases removed from V and 1 base from J, the gap between germline ends came to 15 bases. Germline CDR1 and CDR2: MNHEY and SMNVEV (reference sequence). This CDR3 contains 16 residues. CDR3 protein: CASSLTPVQMSYEQYF. CDR3 bases: TGTGCCAGCAGTTTAACCCCAGTTCAGATGTCCTACGAGCAGTACTTC.

This clone was found a few times. The CDR3 spells CASSIDLAGEISGNTIYF. The CDR3 DNA reads as TGTGCCAGTAGTATAGATCTGGCAGGGGAGATATCTGGAAACACCATATATTTT. The chain links TRBV19 to TRBJ1-3, with D possibly matching TRBD1 (6 bases). The CDR3 runs 18 residues. Germline V CDR1 and CDR2: LNHDA, SQIVND (reference sequence). V lost 0 bases and J lost 1, with 16 bases in between.

The rearrangement uses TRBV6-5 and TRBJ2-3; the match to TRBD2 covers 8 bases. Germline CDR1 reads MNHEY; CDR2 reads SVGAGI. The CDR3 has 14 amino acids. V shed 0 bases and J 5 bases; nucleotides not matched to a gene: 1. CDR3 loop: CASSYSAGGDTQYF. The DNA of the CDR3 is TGTGCCAGCAGTTACTCCGCGGGAGGAGATACGCAGTATTTT.

The chain combines TRBV5-1 with TRBJ1-1; TRBD1 matches at 7 bases. V gave up 0 bases and J gave up 4 bases; unmatched junction bases: 3. The CDR3 spans 14 residues. Germline V CDR1 and CDR2: SGHRS, YFSETQ. In DNA form, the CDR3 reads TGCGCCAGCAGCTTGGAGGGGGCGGGCACTGAAGCTTTCTTT. Translation gives CASSLEGAGTEAFF. Full variable domain (remainder filled in from reference TRBV5-1 and TRBJ1-1): KAGVTQTPRYLIKTRGQQVTLSCSPISGHRSVSWYQQTPGQGLQFLFEYFSETQRNKGNFPGRFSGRQFSNSRSEMNVSTLELGDSALYLCASSLEGAGTEAFFGQGTRLTVV.

The V call is TRBV4-3, the J call TRBJ1-6; 7 bases are shared with TRBD1. This CDR3 spans 14 amino acids. With V trimmed by 0 bases and J by 8 bases, 1 base remained unmatched. The germline V gene has CDR1 LGHNA and CDR2 YSLEER. CDR3 amino acids: CASSQDQGDSPLHF. The CDR3 DNA is TGCGCCAGCAGCCAAGATCAGGGGGATTCACCCCTCCACTTT.